This is a list of T cell receptor beta chains from one sample in a study of shared clonotypes between healthy human individuals. Generated by immunoSEQ multiplex PCR, the TCRdb table keeps only in-frame clones and is missing some. The profile covers fewer than 850,000 clones, with more than 70% appearing a single time and 1.8% taken by the ten largest. Sequenced: memory CD4+ T cells sorted from blood. The receptors originated from a woman in her thirties in good health. CDR3s leave out the opening cysteine and the closing phenylalanine or tryptophan. Fields, in order: J gene, V gene, CDR3 protein.

J gene: TRBJ2-3; V gene: TRBV20-1; CDR3 protein: SVQSTDTQY
J gene: TRBJ2-5; V gene: TRBV18; CDR3 protein: ASSPSPQETQY
J gene: TRBJ2-6; V gene: TRBV4-2; CDR3 protein: ASSQGPGTRSGANVLT
J gene: TRBJ2-7; V gene: TRBV7-2; CDR3 protein: ASSLGRNEQY
J gene: TRBJ1-1; V gene: TRBV2; CDR3 protein: ASTRVRSLNTEAF
J gene: TRBJ2-7; V gene: TRBV6-1; CDR3 protein: ASRGQYNSYEQY
J gene: TRBJ2-7; V gene: TRBV2; CDR3 protein: ASRGDSRLEQY
J gene: TRBJ2-1; V gene: TRBV2; CDR3 protein: ASINAGTRGRQF
J gene: TRBJ2-7; V gene: TRBV7-6; CDR3 protein: ASSRGHQKGEQY
J gene: TRBJ2-1; V gene: TRBV29-1; CDR3 protein: SVAWTTSYNEQF
J gene: TRBJ2-3; V gene: TRBV30; CDR3 protein: AWSSGSTDTQY
J gene: TRBJ2-1; V gene: TRBV19; CDR3 protein: ASTDQTGLSYNEQF
J gene: TRBJ2-1; V gene: TRBV2; CDR3 protein: ASSLGGTSVSNEQF
J gene: TRBJ1-4; V gene: TRBV5-1; CDR3 protein: ASSLGPGMDEKLF
J gene: TRBJ1-5; V gene: TRBV28; CDR3 protein: ASSPLLRTVGGGNQPQH
J gene: TRBJ2-7; V gene: TRBV28; CDR3 protein: ASSVVAGATYEQY
J gene: TRBJ2-1; V gene: TRBV10-1; CDR3 protein: ASSKTGRGRGEQF
J gene: TRBJ2-1; V gene: TRBV27; CDR3 protein: ASSTYGTSFYEQF
J gene: TRBJ2-3; V gene: TRBV27; CDR3 protein: ASSLTQY
J gene: TRBJ2-1; V gene: TRBV4-1; CDR3 protein: ASSQEKRDSYNEQF
J gene: TRBJ1-5; V gene: TRBV28; CDR3 protein: ASSSGQGSQPQH
J gene: TRBJ1-5; V gene: TRBV27; CDR3 protein: ASSLTAHQPQH
J gene: TRBJ2-1; V gene: TRBV28; CDR3 protein: ASSLAVAGVGEQF
J gene: TRBJ2-7; V gene: TRBV10-1; CDR3 protein: ASSEGLAGIYEQY
J gene: TRBJ2-4; V gene: TRBV30; CDR3 protein: AWSPAWSGANIQY
J gene: TRBJ2-3; V gene: TRBV11-3; CDR3 protein: ASSLGAGVDYGDTQY
J gene: TRBJ1-5; V gene: TRBV6-4; CDR3 protein: ASSREPEGRPQH
J gene: TRBJ1-2; V gene: TRBV6-1; CDR3 protein: ASSPKTGSGYT
J gene: TRBJ2-1; V gene: TRBV20-1; CDR3 protein: SALSLEQF
J gene: TRBJ1-2; V gene: TRBV7-9; CDR3 protein: ASSSDGGPSGYGYT
J gene: TRBJ2-3; V gene: TRBV7-8; CDR3 protein: ASSLAQYGQRTDTQY
J gene: TRBJ2-5; V gene: TRBV21-1; CDR3 protein: ASSKGETEKETQY
J gene: TRBJ2-7; V gene: TRBV11-2; CDR3 protein: ASSSTGGAIYEQY
J gene: TRBJ2-7; V gene: TRBV11-2; CDR3 protein: ASSTSTGQASYEQY
J gene: TRBJ1-5; V gene: TRBV2; CDR3 protein: ASRPRTEYNQPQH
J gene: TRBJ2-2; V gene: TRBV6-5; CDR3 protein: ASRRQPVGSGELF
J gene: TRBJ2-7; V gene: TRBV27; CDR3 protein: ASSIKWIGGTYEQY
J gene: TRBJ2-2; V gene: TRBV7-9; CDR3 protein: ASRPGIAGNTGELF
J gene: TRBJ2-7; V gene: TRBV5-4; CDR3 protein: ATRRDIANEQY
J gene: TRBJ1-1; V gene: TRBV6-5; CDR3 protein: ASSNAIGAF
J gene: TRBJ1-1; V gene: TRBV28; CDR3 protein: ASSLTRGRDTEAF
J gene: TRBJ1-1; V gene: TRBV19; CDR3 protein: ASSIDRPPGTEAF
J gene: TRBJ2-2; V gene: TRBV5-1; CDR3 protein: ASSLATNTGELF
J gene: TRBJ2-7; V gene: TRBV5-6; CDR3 protein: ASSVGLAGVAYEQY
J gene: TRBJ2-7; V gene: TRBV11-2; CDR3 protein: ASSRDRQTYEQY
J gene: TRBJ1-3; V gene: TRBV18; CDR3 protein: ASSSTDQSSGNTIY
J gene: TRBJ1-5; V gene: TRBV19; CDR3 protein: ASRTGEDSNQPQH
J gene: TRBJ2-7; V gene: TRBV11-3; CDR3 protein: ASSLWAGGSYEQY
J gene: TRBJ2-1; V gene: TRBV28; CDR3 protein: ASSGRESTYNEQF
J gene: TRBJ2-1; V gene: TRBV5-6; CDR3 protein: ASSFRSQGINEQF
J gene: TRBJ2-3; V gene: TRBV7-2; CDR3 protein: ASSPRDHGTQY
J gene: TRBJ2-5; V gene: TRBV5-1; CDR3 protein: ASSLAMRTGTLETQY
J gene: TRBJ1-2; V gene: TRBV7-9; CDR3 protein: ASSLGAVNYGYT
J gene: TRBJ1-1; V gene: TRBV28; CDR3 protein: ASSLSRRAGGPPNTEAF
J gene: TRBJ1-2; V gene: TRBV7-9; CDR3 protein: ASSSTGEGGYT